This T cell receptor (beta chain) was identified in a study of blood T cell repertoires in COVID-19. About the research overall: COVID-19 samples from acute and convalescent phases originated in the United States, Italy and Spain.

The CDR3 consists of 15 residues. The V end was cut by 4 bases, the J end by 6 bases, with 16 bases between. Germline CDR1 is SNHLY and CDR2 is FYNNEI. Produced via immunoSEQ multiplex PCR; TCRdb's table is partial and in-frame only. The sample shows about 400,000 clones, just under 90% of them seen only once. Participants, roughly 18 to 89 years old, spanned about two dozen US areas. Clinical history reported by participants formed the basis on which cohorts were assigned. Cohort 3 recovery required two negative PCRs, clearance, or symptom resolution. This clone was detected once. The sample taken for sequencing was PBMCs or T cells enriched from blood (not recorded which). The TCR originated in a woman between 25 and 40 years old who had recovered from COVID-19. The rearrangement links TRBV2 to TRBJ2-1; possible D gene TRBD2, 5 bases. CDR3 sequence (DNA): TGTGCCAGCAGTGTTATGGGTGGCGCGGGCAATGAGCAGTTCTTC. Amino acid sequence: CASSVMGGAGNEQFF.